A single sample is the source of the 22 T cell receptor beta chains below, sequenced in a study of T cell repertoires in cytomegalovirus infection. From the reads, TCRdb called clonotypes with MiXCR, one entry per CDR3 protein. The sample contains 20,000 to 25,000 distinct CDR3 sequences, 35% to 45% of which appear only once. These TCRs' antigens remain unknown. The starting material was CD8+ T cells from cultured PBMCs, obtained from culture after CMV antigen stimulation. These receptors were collected from a human donor in good health (CMV status not recorded). Some clones in this sample may be carry-over from other donors' samples.

A few counts support this clonotype. The chain joins TRBV7-6 to TRBJ2-7; 12 bases fit TRBD2. Germline V gene data show CDR1 as SGHVS and CDR2 as FNYEAQ. The CDR3 loop spans 18 amino acids. J lost 0 bases, V lost 5 bases, and 11 bases had no gene match. The CDR3 here is CASSLGLAGTLASYEQYF. The CDR3 bases are TGTGCCAGCAGCCTAGGACTAGCGGGGACCTTAGCCTCCTACGAGCAGTACTTC.

The chain couples TRBV7-2 to TRBJ2-7, with 9 bases that match TRBD1. CDR3 length equals 14 residues. Germline values: CDR1 SGHTA, CDR2 FQGNSA. With V trimmed by 3 bases and J by 1 base, 1 base remained unmatched. CDR3 coding DNA: TGTGCCAGCAGCTTCGGACAGGGGTCCTACGAGCAGTACTTC. Its protein is CASSFGQGSYEQYF.

Points on this clonotype: A read error may explain this, as a much larger clone is one base away. This sequence joins TRBV11-2 and TRBJ2-1; 8 nucleotides align to TRBD1. The CDR3 consists of 16 residues. Germline V gene sequence: CDR1 SGHAT, CDR2 FQNNGV. CDR3 residues: CVSSPPAGQGNNEQFF. The CDR3, as DNA: TGTGTCAGCAGCCCCCCCGCAGGACAGGGTAACAATGAGCAGTTCTTC.

The chain carries TRBV7-4 and TRBJ2-5; no clear D. Germline V CDR1 and CDR2: SGHVT, SQSDAQ. V lost 1 base and J lost 6, with 18 bases in between. The CDR3 covers 16 residues. In DNA form, the CDR3 reads TGTGCCAGCAGCTTAGATCCAGTTGGTGGTCCTAAGACCCAGTACTTC. This gives the protein CASSLDPVGGPKTQYF. Supplemented by reference TRBV7-4 and TRBJ2-5, the full variable domain reads GAGVSQSPRYKVAKRGRDVALRCDSISGHVTLYWYRQTLGQGSEVLTYSQSDAQRDKSGRPSGRFSAERPERSVSTLKIQRTEQGDSAVYLCASSLDPVGGPKTQYFGPGTRLLVL.

This clonotype was counted a single time. The genes are TRBV19 and TRBJ1-2; tentative D call: TRBD1 (5 bases). Germline CDR1 is LNHDA and CDR2 is SQIVND (reference sequence). Trimming took 5 bases from V and 4 from J, leaving 11 bases between them. CDR3 length: 13 amino acids. The CDR3, as DNA: TGTGCCAGTAGTTGGGGCAGGTCCTATGGCTACACCTTC. Translating gives CASSWGRSYGYTF.

The V gene is TRBV6-1, the J gene TRBJ2-7; 8 bases line up with TRBD1. This CDR3 comprises 14 residues. With V trimmed by 7 bases and J by 2 bases, 7 bases remained unmatched. In germline, CDR1 is MNHNS, CDR2 SASEGT. The CDR3 nucleotides read TGTGCCAGCACCCCGGGACAGGATACCTACGAGCAGTACTTC. Encoded protein: CASTPGQDTYEQYF.

J is TRBJ1-5 and V is TRBV4-1; 8 bases are a match to TRBD1. Germline V CDR1 and CDR2: MGHRA, YSYEKL. Trimming cost V 0 bases and J 4 bases; bases outside gene matches: 2. This CDR3 region has 15 residues. This CDR3 is CASSQERTGNQPQHF. As DNA, the CDR3 is TGCGCCAGCAGCCAAGAAAGGACAGGGAATCAGCCCCAGCATTTT.

The chain carries TRBV7-9 and TRBJ1-2; D might be TRBD1 (6 bases). Trimming stripped 1 base from V and 3 bases from J, with 15 bases between. Germline V gene data show CDR1 as SEHNR and CDR2 as FQNEAQ (reference sequence). The CDR3 is 16 residues long. CDR3 residues: CASSLVSGGAYYGYTF. The DNA of the CDR3 is TGTGCCAGCAGCTTAGTTAGCGGGGGCGCGTACTATGGCTACACCTTC.

This clonotype came up a few times. The chain recombines TRBV4-1 with TRBJ2-7; possible D gene TRBD1, 5 bases. This CDR3 is built from 15 residues. V lost 4 bases to trimming and J lost 1 base, with 14 bases between them. Germline loops: CDR1 MGHRA, CDR2 YSYEKL. CDR3 protein: CASSPTAGSSYEQYF. In nucleotides, the CDR3 is TGCGCCAGCAGCCCGACCGCAGGGTCTTCCTACGAGCAGTACTTC.

This chain uses TRBV28 with TRBJ1-3; D is possibly TRBD1 (5 bases). This CDR3 comprises 16 residues. The germline V and J ends were trimmed by 5 bases and 0 bases, with 14 bases remaining between them. Germline CDR1 is MDHEN and CDR2 is SYDVKM. This CDR3 reads CASSGQGPSSGNTIYF. The CDR3 bases are TGTGCCAGCAGTGGCCAGGGCCCGAGCTCTGGAAACACCATATATTTT.

This clonotype was observed many times. The chain is built from TRBV7-2 and TRBJ1-5; D gene ambiguous. The ends were cut back, 1 base at V and 0 bases at J, with 7 bases in the middle. There are 15 residues in the CDR3. Germline CDR1 and CDR2: SGHTA and FQGNSA. The CDR3 sequence: CASSLVPSSNQPQHF. For the CDR3, the DNA is TGTGCCAGCAGCTTAGTGCCGAGTAGCAATCAGCCCCAGCATTTT.

The CDR3 is CASSQFTSGGFNEQFF. In DNA, the CDR3 is TGCGCCAGCAGCCAATTTACTAGCGGGGGTTTCAATGAGCAGTTCTTC. This chain links TRBV4-1 with TRBJ2-1; 11 bases match TRBD2. CDR3 size: 16 residues. With V trimmed by 2 bases and J by 6 bases, 6 bases remained unmatched. Germline lookup yields CDR1 MGHRA and CDR2 YSYEKL.

This clonotype was seen a few times. The chain employs TRBV19 and TRBJ1-2; a possible D gene is TRBD1 (5 bases). Per the germline V gene, CDR1 is LNHDA and CDR2 is SQIVND (reference sequence). The V and J ends lost 3 bases and 0 bases respectively, with 17 bases between them. The CDR3 is made up of 17 amino acids. CDR3 amino acids: CASSILNERTTNYGYTF. In DNA, the CDR3 is TGTGCCAGTAGTATCCTCAACGAACGGACAACTAACTATGGCTACACCTTC.

This sequence joins TRBV7-9 and TRBJ2-1, with D perhaps TRBD1 or TRBD2 (5 bases each). The CDR3 consists of 19 residues. Trimming shortened V by 3 bases and J by 0 bases, and 21 bases separated the two germline ends. Germline CDR1 is SEHNR and CDR2 is FQNEAQ (reference sequence). CDR3 nucleotide sequence: TGTGCCAGCAGCTTCCCCCCCAAACCACGTGGGGGCTCCTACAATGAGCAGTTCTTC. It encodes CASSFPPKPRGGSYNEQFF.

This clonotype was seen repeatedly, ten times or more. This chain joins TRBV11-2 and TRBJ2-3; 7 bases fit TRBD1. The CDR3 covers 16 residues. Germline CDR1 reads SGHAT; CDR2 reads FQNNGV. The V gene end was trimmed by 5 bases and the J gene end by 2 bases; junction bases not matched to a gene: 10. The CDR3 sequence: CASSPREGAVTDTQYF. The CDR3 nucleotides are TGTGCCAGCAGCCCCCGCGAGGGGGCGGTCACAGATACGCAGTATTTT.

Many counts were recorded for this clonotype. The chain couples TRBV30 to TRBJ1-6, with D perhaps matching TRBD1 (6 bases). The CDR3 length is 16 residues. Germline V gene data show CDR1 as GTSNPN and CDR2 as SVGIG (reference sequence). The V end lost 0 bases, the J end lost 1 base, and 10 bases lay between the germline ends. CDR3 region: CAWSVEGTSYNSPLHF. CDR3 coding DNA: TGTGCCTGGAGTGTTGAGGGGACATCCTATAATTCACCCCTCCACTTT.

V gene TRBV7-6 combines with J gene TRBJ2-2; D not resolved. Trimming pared 2 bases from V and 5 bases from J, leaving 12 bases between. Germline CDR1 is SGHVS and CDR2 is FNYEAQ. The CDR3 is made up of 15 amino acids. CDR3 protein: CASSLYRSRTGELFF. In nucleotides, the CDR3 is TGTGCCAGCAGCTTATACCGGAGCCGGACCGGGGAGCTGTTTTTT.

J is TRBJ2-2 and V is TRBV5-4; D is unclear. The CDR3 has 16 residues. The germline V and J ends were trimmed by 0 bases and 6 bases, with 15 bases remaining between them. Per germline, CDR1 SGHNT and CDR2 YYREEE (reference sequence). The chain's CDR3 is CASSLVMDAPAGELFF. The CDR3 nucleotides read TGTGCCAGCAGCTTGGTTATGGACGCCCCGGCCGGGGAGCTGTTTTTT.

The chain employs TRBV7-8 and TRBJ2-7; possible D gene TRBD2, 5 bases. The V end lost 1 base, the J end lost 7 bases, and 20 bases lay between the germline ends. This CDR3 has 16 residues. Germline loops: CDR1 SGHVS, CDR2 FQNEAQ. CDR3 DNA: TGTGCCAGCAGCTTAGAAGGAGGACGGCAAGTCCTGGAGCAGTACTTC. It encodes CASSLEGGRQVLEQYF.

The chain is built from TRBV7-2 and TRBJ2-7; the D gene is possibly TRBD2 (6 bases). The germline gives CDR1 SGHTA, CDR2 FQGNSA. CDR3 size: 15 residues. Trimming removed 5 bases from V and 0 bases from J, with 14 bases in between. The CDR3 DNA reads TGTGCCAGCAGCCCCAACCGGCGGGGCTCCTACGAGCAGTACTTC. Its translation: CASSPNRRGSYEQYF.

This clonotype appeared a single time. The rearrangement uses TRBV10-3 and TRBJ2-1, with 10 bases aligning to TRBD2. The germline V gene encodes CDR1 ENHRY and CDR2 SYGVKD. V lost 5 bases, J lost 4 bases, and 2 bases stayed unmatched. The CDR3 totals 14 residues. The chain's CDR3 is CAISPAGGYNEQFF. CDR3 DNA sequence: TGTGCCATCAGTCCAGCGGGAGGGTACAATGAGCAGTTCTTC.

This clonotype was detected a few times. The rearrangement links TRBV28 to TRBJ1-1; 7 positions match TRBD1. Germline CDR1 is MDHEN and CDR2 is SYDVKM. The CDR3 spans 15 residues. J lost 5 bases, V lost 5 bases, and 11 bases had no gene match. The CDR3 loop reads CASSPRQGVWTEAFF. DNA for the CDR3: TGTGCCAGCAGTCCACGACAGGGTGTATGGACTGAAGCTTTCTTT. The whole variable domain, remainder taken from reference TRBV28 and TRBJ1-1, is DVKVTQSSRYLVKRTGEKVFLECVQDMDHENMFWYRQDPGLGLRLIYFSYDVKMKEKGDIPEGYSVSREKKERFSLILESASTNQTSMYLCASSPRQGVWTEAFFGQGTRLTVV.